This T cell receptor beta chain was profiled in a study of T-cell memory formation after mild COVID-19 (dated by TCRdb to the early 2020s). Some background on the complete study: Most TCR sequence clusters were specific to one of the two donors. In a couple of donors, T-cell clones that expanded and contracted after mild COVID-19 were followed by sequencing TCRalpha and TCRbeta repertoires longitudinally. The cohort comprised two young, previously healthy adult volunteers, one female and one male.

These reads were obtained on an Illumina NovaSeq 6000. TCRalpha and TCRbeta cDNA libraries were built by 5'RACE with constant-segment primers, adding sample barcodes and unique molecular identifiers. Trizol reagent was used to extract RNA from every sample. Library amplification was performed in two PCR steps, and a second sample barcode and Illumina TruSeq adapters were introduced in the second step. Sequencing of the libraries was done on an Illumina NovaSeq, producing 2 x 150 bp paired-end reads. Turning to the authors' computational methods: Reads were demultiplexed and collapsed into UMI-guided consensus sequences with migec v1.2.7. With mixcr v2.1.11, UMI consensuses were aligned to TRA and TRB V and J templates and assembled into clonotypes. Expanded or contracted clonotypes were those called significant by both edgeR and NoisET, with noise models trained on biological replicates. For edgeR calls, the cutoffs were a false discovery rate-adjusted p below 0.01 and a log2 fold-change threshold of 1. As an exploratory analysis of dynamics, PCA with hierarchical clustering was applied to max-normalized trajectories of the 1000 most abundant clonotypes. Each responding clone was given a CD4 or CD8 phenotype based on the CD4+ and CD8+ repertoires, which had been sequenced separately. TCRdb itself trimmed the public reads at Q25 with fastp, ran MiXCR and retained productive beta chains. Records with the same CDR3 protein are collapsed into one entry carrying the most frequent genes and DNA. Clone size and V and J calls follow TCRdb, not the original study. The sample profile shows around 200,000 distinct CDR3 sequences; roughly 18% of them were found once. More than 3% of the sample is held by the ten biggest clonotypes.

In the case of this clonotype: Its cognate antigen has yet to be identified. No clone much larger than this one lies a single base away; base qualities are absent.

Ficoll-Paque density gradient centrifugation was the method used to isolate PBMCs. The germline V gene specifies SGHAT as CDR1 and FQNNGV as CDR2. V is pared back by 5 bases and J by 9 bases, with 14 bases lying between the germline termini. Inclusive of the bounding cysteine and phenylalanine, the CDR3 is 13 residues long. This entry keeps only the CDR3 DNA: 39 bases, framed from base 1. The paper's findings and limits, for the study overall: The second-wave clones that peaked on day 37 were not confirmed to be SARS-CoV-2 specific. Contracting CD4+ clones were located mainly in the CM and EM memory subsets, whereas CD8+ clones were found to be enriched in EMRA. Some responding clones were found in pre-infection memory, which suggests that pre-existing cross-reactive memory T cells took part in the SARS-CoV-2 response. Only two mild cases were covered in the study, and larger cohorts including severe cases with pre-infection samples were considered necessary. Balanced CD4/CD8 phenotypes were observed for clones contracting from day 15 to 85, whereas a bias towards CD4+ was observed for a second wave of clones expanding from day 15 to 37.

The sequence is built from TRBV11-2 and TRBJ2-1; the D gene is perhaps TRBD2, on 5 matching bases. The source of this sequence is a man younger than 30 who had mild COVID-19 (a few samples of this study predate the infection). The sample titles of this study are shuffled in the database, so cell type and time point are left out; the donor was told from shared clones. Sequencing was performed on PBMCs or a T cell subset sorted from them (not recorded which). The nucleotides are TGTGCCAGCAGCCCCATACTAGACGGTGAGCAGTTCTTC. This yields the protein CASSPILDGEQFF.